This is a list of T cell receptor beta chains from one sample in a study of cytomegalovirus exposure and HLA in healthy donors. Sequencing was performed with immunoSEQ multiplex PCR; in TCRdb, only in-frame clones are kept and a portion is missing. Of 180,000 or so clones listed, 78% are singletons. Sequenced material: PBMCs. The receptors were sampled from a female donor in good health and CMV-seronegative. CDR3s include the opening cysteine and the closing phenylalanine or tryptophan. The order of the fields is D gene, CDR3 length, V gene, J gene, clone size, CDR3 DNA, CDR3 protein. D genes are given only for firm matches. Clone size is stated in some rows and not others, as once, few, many or a class when expanded.

d_gene: TRBD1; len: 16; v_gene: TRBV14; j_gene: TRBJ1-1; abundance: once; CDR3nt: TGTGCCAGCAGCCAAGAATCAGCAAGCAGGGGGGCTGAAGCTTTCTTT; CDR3aa: CASSQESASRGAEAFF
d_gene: NA; len: 14; v_gene: TRBV5-4; j_gene: TRBJ2-7; abundance: NA; CDR3nt: TGTGCCAGCAGCTTTTCCACAGGGAACTACGAGCAGTACTTC; CDR3aa: CASSFSTGNYEQYF
d_gene: NA; len: 14; v_gene: TRBV10-1; j_gene: TRBJ1-1; abundance: NA; CDR3nt: TGCGCCACCCTACAGGGCCCGATGAACACTGAAGCTTTCTTT; CDR3aa: CATLQGPMNTEAFF
d_gene: TRBD1; len: 21; v_gene: TRBV28; j_gene: TRBJ2-4; abundance: NA; CDR3nt: TGTGCCAGCAGCTTTCTAGGGTATCCGGGACAGGGAACACTAGCCAAAAACATTCAGTACTTC; CDR3aa: CASSFLGYPGQGTLAKNIQYF
d_gene: TRBD2; len: 18; v_gene: TRBV7-3; j_gene: TRBJ2-7; abundance: NA; CDR3nt: TGTGCCAGCAGCTTAGTGCCGATAAGCGGGAGGTTCGCCTACGAGCAGTACTTC; CDR3aa: CASSLVPISGRFAYEQYF
d_gene: NA; len: 14; v_gene: TRBV6-6; j_gene: TRBJ1-4; abundance: NA; CDR3nt: TGTGCCAGCAGACCCGACCGAGGGAGTGAAAAACTGTTTTTT; CDR3aa: CASRPDRGSEKLFF
d_gene: TRBD1; len: 15; v_gene: TRBV7-8; j_gene: TRBJ1-2; abundance: NA; CDR3nt: TGTGCCAGCAGCTTCGGGGACAGCGCAATCTATGGCTACACCTTC; CDR3aa: CASSFGDSAIYGYTF
d_gene: TRBD1; len: 16; v_gene: TRBV30; j_gene: TRBJ1-1; abundance: few; CDR3nt: TGTGCCTGGACCCTCCGGGACAGGGGGCTAGACACTGAAGCTTTCTTT; CDR3aa: CAWTLRDRGLDTEAFF
d_gene: TRBD1; len: 17; v_gene: TRBV11-3; j_gene: TRBJ2-7; abundance: NA; CDR3nt: TGTGCCAGCAGCTTAGCCCTCAGGGGGGGACAGGGCTACGAGCAGTACTTC; CDR3aa: CASSLALRGGQGYEQYF
d_gene: TRBD2; len: 14; v_gene: TRBV6-5; j_gene: TRBJ2-1; abundance: NA; CDR3nt: TGTGCCAGCACCCCGGGACTAGGGTACAATGAGCAGTTCTTC; CDR3aa: CASTPGLGYNEQFF